Each of the 3 T cell receptor beta chains below was sequenced from the same sample in a study of T cell changes during pregnancy in multiple sclerosis. Sequencing was performed with immunoSEQ multiplex PCR; in TCRdb, only in-frame clones are kept and a portion is missing. The data show under 75,000 clones, around 90% seen once. Sequences were derived from peripheral blood, sampled in the third trimester of pregnancy. The receptor set was obtained from a female donor in good health, enrolled as a control in a pregnancy study.

The rearrangement uses TRBV4-3 and TRBJ1-2; 10 positions agree with TRBD1. The V gene end was trimmed by 1 base and the J gene end by 8 bases; junction bases not matched to a gene: 10. CDR1 is LGHNA, CDR2 YSLEER, per germline. The CDR3 runs to 16 residues. CDR3 coding DNA: TGCGCCAGCAGCCAAGGGGAGACGGGACAGGGGAGCGGCTACACCTTC. It translates to CASSQGETGQGSGYTF.

J is TRBJ1-2 and V is TRBV7-9, with D possibly being TRBD1 (6 bases). CDR3 length equals 15 residues. Germline CDR1 SEHNR, CDR2 FQNEAQ (reference sequence). Deletions cut 5 bases from V and 2 bases from J, with 15 bases between. The CDR3 region is CASSQGQIANYGYTF. CDR3 nucleotide sequence: TGTGCCAGCAGCCAAGGACAGATAGCAAACTATGGCTACACCTTC.

The chain has TRBV7-2 and TRBJ2-7; unclear D gene. The CDR3 sequence is 15 residues long. Germline V lookup: CDR1 SGHTA, CDR2 FQGNSA. Trimming took 5 bases from V and 0 from J, leaving 14 bases between them. CDR3 sequence (DNA): TGTGCCAGCAGCGCCCGGGTCATAAGCTCCTACGAGCAGTACTTC. It codes for CASSARVISSYEQYF.